The sequence of this T cell receptor beta chain was determined in a study of cytomegalovirus exposure and HLA in healthy donors. CDR3 length: 12 amino acids. V lost 10 bases, J lost 8 bases, and 10 bases stayed unmatched. Germline V gene data show CDR1 as SGHAT and CDR2 as FQNNGV. Study-wide results and limits: Excluded were some V segments that proved indistinguishable, including TRBV6-2 and TRBV6-3. Another analysis was done later, and it associated roughly 15,000 TCR beta sequences with HLA alleles at 0.05 false discovery rate. Sequencing depth roughly uniform across donors was assumed in presence/absence analyses. Previous analysis showed most TCR beta V segments were productive about 87% or about 30% of the time.

60 Vbeta and 13 Jbeta primers were used in PCR. The method was immunoSEQ multiplex PCR; TCRdb's version includes in-frame clones alone and lacks a portion of them. Here the sample spans about 160,000 clones, approximately 72% being singletons. About this clone itself: Antigen unknown.

The V and J genes are TRBV11-2 and TRBJ1-2, with TRBD1 identical over 7 bases. The source material was PBMCs. The receptor was derived from a female donor in good health and CMV-seronegative. CDR3 nucleotide sequence: TGTGCCACCCTGAGAACAGGGGAAGGCTACACCTTC. Protein product: CATLRTGEGYTF.